This entry is about one T cell receptor (beta chain). The data belong to a study of blood T cell repertoires in COVID-19. Study details: From T cells, B-cell-depleted T cells, or PBMCs came the material, which was cDNA or gDNA.

V lost 6 bases to trimming and J lost 8 bases, with 14 bases between them. Germline lookup yields CDR1 SGHTA and CDR2 FQGNSA. The CDR3 length is 13 residues. Assay: immunoSEQ multiplex PCR; the TCRdb copy retains only in-frame clones and omits some. The sample records fewer than 45,000 clones, around three quarters being singletons. The specimen was peripheral blood. This sequence originates from a man between 60 and 75 years old with active COVID-19. V usage is TRBV7-2 and J usage is TRBJ2-1, with TRBD2 as a possible D gene (7 bases). CDR3 bases: TGTGCCAGCAGTCCACAGGGAGGGGATGAGCAGTTCTTC. As protein: CASSPQGGDEQFF.